This T cell receptor beta chain appears in the sequencing data of a study of chemoradiotherapy in HPV16-positive cancers. V lost 2 bases to trimming and J lost 0 bases, with 11 bases between them. CDR3 length: 16 residues. Germline V gives CDR1 MNHEY, CDR2 SVGAGI. Sequencing used immunoSEQ multiplex PCR; TCRdb keeps in-frame clones, though not all of them. The sample records 9,500 to 15,000 clones, 90% being singletons. The genes are TRBV6-5 and TRBJ1-3; the D gene is possibly TRBD1 (5 bases). The TCR was taken from a human donor with HPV-associated anogenital cancer. This material was acquired from a patient who underwent chemoradiotherapy. The CDR3: CASSYGDPTSGNTIYF. The CDR3 nucleotides are TGTGCCAGCAGTTACGGGGACCCAACCTCTGGAAACACCATATATTTT.